The entry that follows covers one TCR beta chain sequence. The antigen remains undetermined. At one boundary the junction diverges from the germline segment, which might be a read error. CDR1 is SGHDN, CDR2 FVKESK, per germline. The CDR3 loop spans 16 amino acids. These data come from a study of tumor-infiltrating lymphocytes in primary liver carcinoma. General study results and limits: All five tumor regions shared only about 7.5-24% of top clones.

A primer matching the constant region was used to make TCR beta cDNA from 450 to 500 ng of total RNA. Researchers made the TCR beta libraries by running three nested multiplex PCR rounds with slightly modified ARM-PCR. PCR rounds one and two used TRBV1-TRBV30 forward primers with a C-beta reverse primer for around 11 cycles each. TCRdb analysed the multiplex PCR reads with MiXCR anew, one entry per CDR3 protein. The sample records around 60,000 distinct CDR3 sequences, roughly two thirds being singletons. From 20-30 mg of unsorted bulk tissue, DNA and RNA were co-extracted together. The chain employs TRBV14 and TRBJ2-1; 8 bases align to TRBD2. The receptor was derived from a man aged 35 to 55 with primary liver carcinoma and hepatitis B virus infection. The specimen was liver tumor tissue from sampling region 4. Subset here: tumor region T4, right-lateral pole. CDR3 sequence: CSSSAVAGWVNNGQFF. The CDR3 bases are TGTTCCAGTAGTGCCGTAGCGGGATGGGTAAACAATGGGCAGTTCTTC.